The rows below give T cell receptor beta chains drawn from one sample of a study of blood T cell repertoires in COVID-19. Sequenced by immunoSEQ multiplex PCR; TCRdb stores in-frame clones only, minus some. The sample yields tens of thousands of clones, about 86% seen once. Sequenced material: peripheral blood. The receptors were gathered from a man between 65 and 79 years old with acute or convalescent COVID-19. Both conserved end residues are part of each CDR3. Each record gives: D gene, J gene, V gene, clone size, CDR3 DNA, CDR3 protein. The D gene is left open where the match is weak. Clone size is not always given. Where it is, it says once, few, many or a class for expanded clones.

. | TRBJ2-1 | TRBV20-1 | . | TGCAGTGCTAGTAGGGGTGGTAGCGGCAATGAGCAGTTCTTC | CSASRGGSGNEQFF
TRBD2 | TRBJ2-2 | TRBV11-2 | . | TGTGCCAGCAGCCCGGGACTAGCGGGAGGGCATACCGGGGAGCTGTTTTTT | CASSPGLAGGHTGELFF
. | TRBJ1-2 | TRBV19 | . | TGTGCCACCGGGGGGGCTGGTGGCTACACCTTC | CATGGAGGYTF
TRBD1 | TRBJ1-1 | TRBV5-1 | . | TGCGCCAGCAGCTCCCGGACAGGGATCGCTGAAGCTTTCTTT | CASSSRTGIAEAFF
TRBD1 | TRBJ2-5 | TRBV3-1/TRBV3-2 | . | TGTGCCAGCAGCCAAACGACAGGGGGCGAGACCCAGTACTTC | CASSQTTGGETQYF
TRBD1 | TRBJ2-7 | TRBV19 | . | TGTGCCAGCCGTCAACAGGGGGCCTACGAGCAGTACTTC | CASRQQGAYEQYF
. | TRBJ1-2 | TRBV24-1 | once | TGTGCCACCAGTGATCCCTCGCAGGGTTATGGCTACACCTTC | CATSDPSQGYGYTF
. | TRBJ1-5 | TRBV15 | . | TGTGCCACCAGCAGAAACCAGATCAATCAGCCCCAGCATTTT | CATSRNQINQPQHF
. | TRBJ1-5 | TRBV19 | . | TGTGCCAGTCACAAAGGACAGAGTAGATATAGCAATCAGCCCCAGCATTTT | CASHKGQSRYSNQPQHF
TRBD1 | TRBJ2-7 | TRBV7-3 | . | TGTGCCAGCAGCTATACAGGGGGCGACGAGCAGTACTTC | CASSYTGGDEQYF
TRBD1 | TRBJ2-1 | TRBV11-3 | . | TGTGCCAGCAGCTCTACAGGGGCTAATGAGCAGTTCTTC | CASSSTGANEQFF
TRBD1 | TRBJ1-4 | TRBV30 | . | TGTGCCTGGAGCCCCGGACAGGATGAAAAACTGTTTTTT | CAWSPGQDEKLFF
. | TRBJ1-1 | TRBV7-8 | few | TGTGCCAGCAGCTTGAGAGGAAGTTTCGGCACTGAAGCTTTCTTT | CASSLRGSFGTEAFF
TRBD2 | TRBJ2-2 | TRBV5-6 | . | TGTGCCAGCAGCTCCCAATACCCGACTAGCCAAAACACCGGGGAGCTGTTTTTT | CASSSQYPTSQNTGELFF
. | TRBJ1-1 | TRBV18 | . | TGTGCCAGCTCACCACGAGGCGGCAGGGTGAACACTGAAGCTTTCTTT | CASSPRGGRVNTEAFF
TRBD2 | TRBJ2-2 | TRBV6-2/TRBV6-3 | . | TGTGCCAGCAGCCAGAGACTAGCGGGGGCTCTCGGGGAGCTGTTTTTT | CASSQRLAGALGELFF
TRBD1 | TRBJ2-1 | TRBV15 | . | TGTGCCACCAGCAGGGGACAGGGTGGCGAGCAGTTCTTC | CATSRGQGGEQFF
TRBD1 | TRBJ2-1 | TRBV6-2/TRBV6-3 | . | TGTGCCAGCAGTTACGGGGACAGGGTCAATGAGCAGTTCTTC | CASSYGDRVNEQFF
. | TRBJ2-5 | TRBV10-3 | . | TGTGCCATCAGTGGGGCGCCGGAGGCCACCCAAGAGACCCAGTACTTC | CAISGAPEATQETQYF
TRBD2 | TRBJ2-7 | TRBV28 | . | TGTGCCAGCATGGCGGGAGTTAGTGGCGAGCAGTACTTC | CASMAGVSGEQYF
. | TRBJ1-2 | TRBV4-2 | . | TGTGCCAGCAGCCAAGGGGTAGGAGAAGCTAACTATGGCTACACCTTC | CASSQGVGEANYGYTF
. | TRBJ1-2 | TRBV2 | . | TGTGCCAGCAGTGAATGGGCACAGGGAGAGGGCGATGGCTACACCTTC | CASSEWAQGEGDGYTF
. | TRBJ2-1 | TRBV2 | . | TGTGCCAGCAGCTCCCTTTCCGGGGATGTGGAGCAGTTCTTC | CASSSLSGDVEQFF
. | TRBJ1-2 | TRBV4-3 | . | TGCGCCAGCAGCCAAGATCGAATCCGGTCCTATGGCTACACCTTC | CASSQDRIRSYGYTF
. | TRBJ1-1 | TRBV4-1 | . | TGCGCCAGCAGCCCAGCAAAAGGAGACAGCAACAATCTGAACACTGAAGCTTTCTTT | CASSPAKGDSNNLNTEAFF
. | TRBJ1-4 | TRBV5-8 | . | TGTGCCAGCAGCTCCGGGACAAAGGGGGAAAAACTGTTTTTT | CASSSGTKGEKLFF
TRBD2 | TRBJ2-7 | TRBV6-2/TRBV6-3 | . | TGTGCCAGCAGCCCCGGGGGGGGCAAGGTGAACGAGCAGTACTTC | CASSPGGGKVNEQYF
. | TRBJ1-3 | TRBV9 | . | TGTGCCAGCAGCGTCCGGGATAGTGGAAACACCATATATTTT | CASSVRDSGNTIYF
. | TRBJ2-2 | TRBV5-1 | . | TGCGCCAGCAGCTTGGCCAATACCGGGGAGCTGTTTTTT | CASSLANTGELFF
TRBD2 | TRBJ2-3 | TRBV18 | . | TGTGCCAGCTCACCGAGGGGAGCTAGCGGGAGGGCCGGGACAGATACGCAGTATTTT | CASSPRGASGRAGTDTQYF
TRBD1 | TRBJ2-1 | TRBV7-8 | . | TGTGCCAGCAGCTTGGACAGGGTGAATGAGCAGTTCTTC | CASSLDRVNEQFF
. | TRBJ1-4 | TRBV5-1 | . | TGCGCCAGCAGCTCGACAGCCACTAATGAAAAACTGTTTTTT | CASSSTATNEKLFF
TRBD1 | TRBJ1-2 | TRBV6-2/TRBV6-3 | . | TGTGCCAGCAGTTCACAGGGGGCCGCCTATGGCTACACCTTC | CASSSQGAAYGYTF
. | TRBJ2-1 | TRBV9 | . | TGTGCCAGCAGCGTAGGCGGGTTCTCCTACAATGAGCAGTTCTTC | CASSVGGFSYNEQFF
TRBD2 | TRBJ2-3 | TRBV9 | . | TGTGCCAGCAGGGAGACTAGCGGAACAGATACGCAGTATTTT | CASRETSGTDTQYF
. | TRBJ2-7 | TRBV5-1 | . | TGCGCCAGCAGCTTCACAGCCGAGAACTACGAGCAGTACTTC | CASSFTAENYEQYF
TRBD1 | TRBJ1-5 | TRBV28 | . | TGTGCCAGCTTAACAGGGGGTCAGCCCCAGCATTTT | CASLTGGQPQHF
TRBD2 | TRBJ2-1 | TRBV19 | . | TGTGCCAGTAGTAAGGGACTAGCGGGAGGGGATGAGCAGTTCTTC | CASSKGLAGGDEQFF
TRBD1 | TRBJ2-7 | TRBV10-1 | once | TGCGCCCGAGCAGCCCACCGGGACAGGGGATACGAGCAGTACTTC | CARAAHRDRGYEQYF
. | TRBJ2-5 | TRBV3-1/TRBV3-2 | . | TGTGCCAGCAGCCTAATCTGGACTGGCGGTGGGGAGACCCAGTACTTC | CASSLIWTGGGETQYF
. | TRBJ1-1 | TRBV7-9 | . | TGTGCCAGCGAACCGGCAGGAATGAACACTGAAGCTTTCTTT | CASEPAGMNTEAFF
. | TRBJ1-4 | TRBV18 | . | TGTGCCAGCTCACCGTCAGTCGAAGAAAAACTGTTTTTT | CASSPSVEEKLFF